The TCR beta chain under discussion was sequenced for a study of shared clonotypes between healthy human individuals. Overall study context: Two women and a few men aged 18 to 49 served as donors. Overall study results and limits: Generally, estimated richness proved larger in naive subsets than it did in memory subsets. For naive CD4 cells, roughly 4.8% of clonotypes were shared across four donors.

Germline V gene sequence: CDR1 SGHDT, CDR2 YYEEEE. The CDR3 loop spans 16 amino acids. With V trimmed by 1 base and J by 6 bases, 10 bases remained unmatched. Sequencing was performed with immunoSEQ multiplex PCR; in TCRdb, only in-frame clones are kept and a portion is missing. The table includes around 640,000 clones, 96% detected once. The naive CD8 population came from CD45RO-negative cells selected for CCR7, without terminally differentiated effector memory CD45RA+ cells. About this clone: Its antigen is still unknown.

This rearrangement joins TRBV5-6 to TRBJ2-3; the match to TRBD1 covers 8 bases. The sequenced sample consisted of naive CD8+ T cells sorted from blood. This clonotype was obtained from a woman in her twenties or thirties in good health. The chain's CDR3 is CASSLLGQGAVDTQYF. DNA of the CDR3: TGTGCCAGCAGCTTGTTAGGGCAGGGGGCCGTGGATACGCAGTATTTT. The variable domain in full, completed from reference TRBV5-6 and TRBJ2-3, reads DAGVTQSPTHLIKTRGQQVTLRCSPKSGHDTVSWYQQALGQGPQFIFQYYEEEERQRGNFPDRFSGHQFPNYSSELNVNALLLGDSALYLCASSLLGQGAVDTQYFGPGTRLTVL.